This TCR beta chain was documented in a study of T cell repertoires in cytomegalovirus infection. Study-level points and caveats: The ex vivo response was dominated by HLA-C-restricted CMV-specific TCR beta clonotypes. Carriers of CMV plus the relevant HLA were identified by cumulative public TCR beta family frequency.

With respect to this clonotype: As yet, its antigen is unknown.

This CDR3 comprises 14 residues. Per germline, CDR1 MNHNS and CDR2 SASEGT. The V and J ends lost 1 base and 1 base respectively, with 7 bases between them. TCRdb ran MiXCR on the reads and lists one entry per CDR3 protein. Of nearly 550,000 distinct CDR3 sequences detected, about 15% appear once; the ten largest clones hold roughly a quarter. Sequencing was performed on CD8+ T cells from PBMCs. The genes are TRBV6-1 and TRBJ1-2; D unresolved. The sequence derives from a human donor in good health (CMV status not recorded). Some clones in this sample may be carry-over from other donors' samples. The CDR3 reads CASSEDRFNYGYTF. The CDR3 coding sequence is TGTGCCAGCAGTGAAGATAGGTTTAACTATGGCTACACCTTC.